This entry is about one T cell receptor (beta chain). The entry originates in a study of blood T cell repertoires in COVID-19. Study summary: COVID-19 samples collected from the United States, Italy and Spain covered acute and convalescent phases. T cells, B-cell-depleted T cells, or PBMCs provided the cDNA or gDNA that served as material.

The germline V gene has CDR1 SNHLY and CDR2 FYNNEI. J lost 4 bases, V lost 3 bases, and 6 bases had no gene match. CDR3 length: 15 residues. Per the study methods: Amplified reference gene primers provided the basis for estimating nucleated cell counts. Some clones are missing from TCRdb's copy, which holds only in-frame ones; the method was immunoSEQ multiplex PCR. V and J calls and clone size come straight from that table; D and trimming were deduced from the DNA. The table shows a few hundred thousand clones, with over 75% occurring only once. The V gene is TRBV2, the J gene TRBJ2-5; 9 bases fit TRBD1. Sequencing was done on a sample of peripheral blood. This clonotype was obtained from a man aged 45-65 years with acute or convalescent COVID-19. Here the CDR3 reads CASSEGQGDPETQYF. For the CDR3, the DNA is TGTGCCAGCAGTGAGGGACAGGGCGACCCAGAGACCCAGTACTTC.